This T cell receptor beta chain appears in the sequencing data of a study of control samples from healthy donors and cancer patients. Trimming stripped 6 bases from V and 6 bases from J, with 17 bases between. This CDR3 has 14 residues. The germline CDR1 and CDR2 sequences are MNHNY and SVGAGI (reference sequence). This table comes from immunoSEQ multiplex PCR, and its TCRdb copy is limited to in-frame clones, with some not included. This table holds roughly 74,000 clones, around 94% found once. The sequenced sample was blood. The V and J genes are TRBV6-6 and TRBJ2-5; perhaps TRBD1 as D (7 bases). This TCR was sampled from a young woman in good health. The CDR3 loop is CASRATGEVKTQYF. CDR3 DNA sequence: TGTGCCAGCAGAGCTACAGGGGAGGTCAAGACCCAGTACTTC.